The 10 T cell receptor beta chains presented below share a single source sample, sequenced in a study of CD8+CD57+ T cells in acquired aplastic anemia (dated by TCRdb to 2017 to 2018). The instrument was an Illumina HiSeq 2000. TCR beta VDJ combination and CDR3 sequence profiling used genomic DNA as the template. In-frame beta chains were kept once TCRdb had trimmed the public reads at Q25 with fastp and called clones with MiXCR. Each CDR3 protein gets just one entry, which takes the most common genes and DNA from the rows behind it. Counted in this sample were roughly 180,000 distinct CDR3 sequences; around half of them appeared once. The leading ten clones occupy about 2.9% of the sample. Sequenced sample: sorted CD4+, CD8+, or CD8+CD57+ T cells (not recorded which) from PBMCs. The source of these receptors is a human donor in good health.

This clonotype showed up many times. The chain is built from TRBV19 and TRBJ2-6, with a possible D match to TRBD2 (5 bases). Germline V gene lookup returns CDR1 LNHDA and CDR2 SQIVND (reference sequence). There are 17 residues in the CDR3. The V gene lost 4 bases and the J gene lost 0 bases, with 13 bases spanning the gap. The CDR3 loop is CASSRREVSSGANVLTF. Written as DNA, the CDR3 is TGTGCCAGTAGTAGACGGGAAGTTTCCTCTGGGGCCAACGTCCTGACTTTC.

Turning to this clonotype: A read error may be the cause here, since a much bigger clone is one base away. The V gene is TRBV7-2, the J gene TRBJ1-1, with D unresolved. The CDR3 loop spans 15 amino acids. Germline V lookup: CDR1 SGHTA, CDR2 FQGNSA. V lost 5 bases, J lost 4 bases, and 17 bases lay in between. CDR3 nucleotides: TGTGCCAGCAGCCTGGATAGGGCGCCGGGCACTGAAGCTTTCTTT. Encoded protein: CASSLDRAPGTEAFF.

The J gene is TRBJ2-7, the V gene TRBV10-2; the match to TRBD2 covers 9 bases. J lost 3 bases, V lost 10 bases, and 10 bases had no gene match. This CDR3 is 14 amino acids long. The germline gives CDR1 WSHSY, CDR2 SAAADI. The CDR3 region has the DNA TGCGCCACCGGGGTTAGCGGGGGATTCTACGAGCAGTACTTC. Amino acid sequence: CATGVSGGFYEQYF.

This CDR3 reads CASQGQTNQPQHF. CDR3 bases: TGTGCCAGCCAGGGACAGACTAATCAGCCCCAGCATTTT. The chain combines TRBV2 with TRBJ1-5; TRBD1 agrees at 7 bases. Per the germline V gene, CDR1 is SNHLY and CDR2 is FYNNEI. This CDR3 is built from 13 residues. Losses at the gene ends were 8 bases for V and 4 bases for J; bases not matched to a gene: 5.

This clonotype was seen only once. One junction end disagrees with the germline gene, perhaps due to a read error. J is TRBJ1-1 and V is TRBV11-2; D unresolved. The CDR3 extends over 13 amino acids. Germline V CDR1 and CDR2: SGHAT, FQNNGV. CDR3: CASRLGLSTEAFF. Written as DNA, the CDR3 is TGTGCCAGCAGGTTAGGTCTGAGCACTGAAGCTTTCTTT.

The gene calls are TRBV5-6 and TRBJ2-2, with TRBD1 matching 10 bases. The germline V gene has CDR1 SGHDT and CDR2 YYEEEE. With 0 bases clipped from V and 3 bases from J, the junction kept 11 bases outside the gene matches. The CDR3 runs 19 residues. This CDR3 is CASSLVTGGAEDDTGELFF. CDR3 nucleotide sequence: TGTGCCAGCAGCTTGGTGACAGGGGGCGCTGAAGACGACACCGGGGAGCTGTTTTTT.

This clonotype came up once. The chain has TRBV9 and TRBJ2-4, with D possibly being TRBD2 (6 bases). In germline, CDR1 is SGDLS, CDR2 YYNGEE. V lost 0 bases, J lost 8 bases, and 9 bases lay in between. CDR3 length equals 13 residues. The CDR3 nucleotides are TGTGCCAGCAGCGTAGCCGGGGGAGACATTCAGTACTTC. This sequence encodes CASSVAGGDIQYF. Full variable domain (remainder filled in from reference TRBV9 and TRBJ2-4): DSGVTQTPKHLITATGQRVTLRCSPRSGDLSVYWYQQSLDQGLQFLIQYYNGEERAKGNILERFSAQQFPDLHSELNLSSLELGDSALYFCASSVAGGDIQYFGAGTRLSVL.

The J gene is TRBJ2-1, the V gene TRBV7-6, with 11 positions matching TRBD1. The CDR3 is 15 amino acids. Germline V CDR1 and CDR2: SGHVS, FNYEAQ. V shed 5 bases and J 6 bases; nucleotides not matched to a gene: 6. The chain's CDR3 is CASSPGQGVVNEQFF. Here the CDR3 DNA reads TGTGCCAGCAGCCCGGGACAGGGGGTCGTCAATGAGCAGTTCTTC.

This clonotype has more than one count but fewer than ten. The chain uses TRBV2 and TRBJ1-1; D is unclear. Between the trimmed V and J ends, which lost 2 bases and 5 bases, there was a span of 3 bases. The CDR3 consists of 11 residues. Germline V CDR1 and CDR2: SNHLY, FYNNEI. This chain's CDR3 is CASSERTEAFF. Written as DNA, the CDR3 is TGTGCCAGCAGTGAACGTACTGAAGCTTTCTTT.

The rearrangement uses TRBV5-4 and TRBJ2-7; 8 nucleotides match TRBD1. With V trimmed by 4 bases and J by 3 bases, 6 bases remained unmatched. This CDR3 is 14 amino acids long. Looked up from germline, CDR1 is SGHNT and CDR2 is YYREEE (reference sequence). CDR3 in amino acids: CASSMPGTGYEQYF. Here the CDR3 DNA reads TGTGCCAGCAGCATGCCCGGGACAGGCTACGAGCAGTACTTC.